The 9 T cell receptor beta chains below come from one sample, sequenced in a study of blood T cell repertoires in COVID-19. Only in-frame clones appear in the TCRdb table, and some are missing; sequencing was by immunoSEQ multiplex PCR. The table lists around 58,000 clones, about 93% of them singletons, with approximately 15% in the top ten. Sequenced material: peripheral blood. The receptor set was obtained from a human donor with active COVID-19. The donor label of this sample is uncertain.

This chain joins TRBV4-2 and TRBJ1-1, with TRBD1 matching over 8 bases. CDR3 length: 15 residues. Germline CDR1 LGHNA, CDR2 YNFKEQ. The ends lost 3 bases at V and 3 bases at J; junction bases unmatched: 6. CDR3 coding DNA: TGTGCCAGCAGCCAGGTACAGGGGGAGGACACTGAAGCTTTCTTT. This codes for CASSQVQGEDTEAFF.

The rearrangement links TRBV6-5 to TRBJ1-2; tentatively, D is TRBD1 (5 bases). V was trimmed by 4 bases and J by 8 bases, leaving 14 bases between them. This CDR3 is 13 amino acids long. The V gene's germline CDR1 is MNHEY and CDR2 SVGAGI. The CDR3 nucleotides read TGTGCCAGCAGTTGGGACTCCAGAGGAGGCTACACCTTC. Its translation: CASSWDSRGGYTF.

V usage is TRBV30 and J usage is TRBJ1-5; 12 nucleotides line up with TRBD1. The CDR3 is made up of 13 amino acids. Germline loops: CDR1 GTSNPN, CDR2 SVGIG (reference sequence). With 5 bases clipped from V and 6 bases from J, the junction kept 2 bases outside the gene matches. The CDR3 reads CAWGTGGFQPQHF. The CDR3 nucleotides are TGTGCCTGGGGGACAGGGGGCTTTCAGCCCCAGCATTTT.

This clone is a singleton in its sample. This rearrangement joins TRBV7-9 to TRBJ1-2, with a tentative D call TRBD1 (6 bases). V dropped 4 bases and J dropped 5 bases, with 17 bases sitting between them. The CDR3 covers 15 residues. The germline V gene encodes CDR1 SEHNR and CDR2 FQNEAQ (reference sequence). The CDR3 coding sequence is TGTGCCAGCAGCTCACTAACAGGGAAGGCGTATGGCTACACCTTC. Encoded protein: CASSSLTGKAYGYTF.

As DNA, the CDR3 is TGTGCCAGCAGTTACGCGGGACTAGTCGACAATGAGCAGTTCTTC. It translates to CASSYAGLVDNEQFF. The V and J genes are TRBV6-2 or TRBV6-3 and TRBJ2-1; 8 bases map to TRBD2. This CDR3 comprises 15 residues. The germline gives CDR1 MNHEY, CDR2 SVGEGT. V lost 2 bases, J lost 5 bases, and 5 bases stayed unmatched.

This sequence joins TRBV28 and TRBJ1-4; the D gene is possibly TRBD1 (6 bases). Trimming stripped 2 bases from V and 8 bases from J, with 21 bases between. This CDR3 region has 17 residues. The germline gives CDR1 MDHEN, CDR2 SYDVKM. CDR3: CASSLRNWGQLEEKLFF. CDR3 coding DNA: TGTGCCAGCAGTTTAAGGAACTGGGGACAACTGGAAGAAAAACTGTTTTTT.

The chain recombines TRBV18 with TRBJ2-7, with 8 bases that match TRBD2. Trimming at V came to 5 bases and at J to 2 bases, leaving 5 bases not matched to a gene. This CDR3 comprises 14 residues. Per germline, CDR1 KGHSH and CDR2 LQKENI. CDR3: CASSSSGSTYEQYF. The CDR3 DNA follows: TGTGCCAGCTCATCAAGCGGGAGTACCTACGAGCAGTACTTC.

CDR3 coding DNA: TGTGCCAGCTCCCTAGCGGGAGGGACCTACGAGCAGTACTTC. This gives the protein CASSLAGGTYEQYF. J is TRBJ2-7 and V is TRBV18, with 12 bases identical to TRBD2. Germline CDR1 is KGHSH and CDR2 is LQKENI. The V and J ends lost 6 bases and 2 bases, in that order; junction bases with no gene match: 2. The CDR3 length is 14 residues.

This clone was detected a few times. The DNA for the CDR3 is TGTGCCAGCAGCGTACTCTCTGGAAACACCATATATTTT. Translating gives CASSVLSGNTIYF. V and J are TRBV9 and TRBJ1-3; D is unresolved. CDR1 and CDR2 (germline): SGDLS, YYNGEE. The V and J ends lost 1 base and 0 bases respectively, with 2 bases between them. The CDR3 has 13 amino acids. Using reference TRBV9 and TRBJ1-3 for the parts outside the CDR3, the full variable domain is DSGVTQTPKHLITATGQRVTLRCSPRSGDLSVYWYQQSLDQGLQFLIQYYNGEERAKGNILERFSAQQFPDLHSELNLSSLELGDSALYFCASSVLSGNTIYFGEGSWLTVV.